The 6 T cell receptor beta chains in this list originate from one sample, sequenced in a study of blood T cell repertoires in COVID-19. The method was immunoSEQ multiplex PCR; TCRdb's version includes in-frame clones alone and lacks a portion of them. The sample lists around 110,000 clones; about nine tenths were seen once. The sequenced sample consisted of peripheral blood. Receptor source: a man aged 45-60 years with active or convalescent COVID-19.

This rearrangement joins TRBV7-9 to TRBJ2-5; 13 nucleotides agree with TRBD2. The CDR3 has 17 residues. Trimming removed 5 bases from V and 7 bases from J; junction bases left unmatched: 13. Germline lookup yields CDR1 SEHNR and CDR2 FQNEAQ (reference sequence). In DNA form, the CDR3 reads TGTGCCAGCAGCCCACCAATGAGACTAGCGGGAGGAAGGACCCAGTACTTC. It translates to CASSPPMRLAGGRTQYF.

The CDR3 spells CASSQRGPYNEQFF. The DNA of the CDR3 is TGCGCCAGCAGCCAAAGGGGGCCTTACAATGAGCAGTTCTTC. The J gene is TRBJ2-1, the V gene TRBV4-3; 7 bases map to TRBD1. The CDR3 spans 14 residues. CDR1 is LGHNA, CDR2 YSLEER, per germline. Germline trimming cut 2 bases from V and 4 bases from J; bases unmatched to any gene: 2.

V and J are TRBV11-2 and TRBJ2-5; 7 bases fit TRBD1. CDR1 and CDR2 (germline): SGHAT, FQNNGV. The CDR3 runs to 14 residues. V shed 8 bases, J shed 3 bases, and the junction held 9 bases outside the gene matches. CDR3 region: CASGQARGEETQYF. The CDR3 coding sequence is TGTGCCAGCGGACAGGCTCGGGGCGAAGAGACCCAGTACTTC.

The chain carries TRBV20-1 and TRBJ2-1; weak D call: TRBD2 (5 bases). Germline CDR1 DFQATT, CDR2 SNEGSKA (reference sequence). The CDR3 length is 11 residues. Trimming stripped 6 bases from V and 10 bases from J, with 13 bases between. The chain's CDR3 is CSAAATGEQFF. In DNA form, the CDR3 reads TGCAGTGCCGCAGCGACGGGGGAGCAGTTCTTC.

This clone has a single count. The chain joins TRBV6-1 to TRBJ2-3, with unresolved D. Germline CDR1 MNHNS, CDR2 SASEGT. The V gene lost 0 bases and the J gene lost 0 bases, with 7 bases spanning the gap. The CDR3 covers 15 residues. The CDR3 nucleotides read TGTGCCAGCAGTGAAGCGATCGGGAGCACAGATACGCAGTATTTT. It codes for CASSEAIGSTDTQYF.

The genes are TRBV7-9 and TRBJ1-2; 9 bases line up with TRBD1. Germline CDR1 reads SEHNR; CDR2 reads FQNEAQ (reference sequence). The length of the CDR3 is 14 residues. V shed 3 bases, J shed 6 bases, and the junction held 5 bases outside the gene matches. The CDR3 loop is CASSFTGGEDGYTF. Written as DNA, the CDR3 is TGTGCCAGCAGCTTTACAGGGGGCGAGGATGGCTACACCTTC. Full variable domain (remainder filled in from reference TRBV7-9 and TRBJ1-2): DTGVSQNPRHKITKRGQNVTFRCDPISEHNRLYWYRQTLGQGPEFLTYFQNEAQLEKSRLLSDRFSAERPKGSFSTLEIQRTEQGDSAMYLCASSFTGGEDGYTFGSGTRLTVV.